This entry concerns a single T cell receptor beta chain. Trimming removed 0 bases from V and 7 bases from J, with 4 bases in between. Germline CDR1 is LGHNA and CDR2 is YSLEER. This CDR3 region has 12 residues. This table comes from immunoSEQ multiplex PCR, and its TCRdb copy is limited to in-frame clones, with some not included. The table has about 150,000 clones, approximately 80% seen once. This entry comes from a study of blood T cell repertoires in COVID-19. V is TRBV4-3 and J is TRBJ1-3; no clear D gene. The TCR originated in a man between 60 and 75 years old with active or convalescent COVID-19. The sample taken for sequencing was peripheral blood. The CDR3 bases are TGCGCCAGCAGCCAAGACAGTAACACCATATATTTT. Translation: CASSQDSNTIYF.